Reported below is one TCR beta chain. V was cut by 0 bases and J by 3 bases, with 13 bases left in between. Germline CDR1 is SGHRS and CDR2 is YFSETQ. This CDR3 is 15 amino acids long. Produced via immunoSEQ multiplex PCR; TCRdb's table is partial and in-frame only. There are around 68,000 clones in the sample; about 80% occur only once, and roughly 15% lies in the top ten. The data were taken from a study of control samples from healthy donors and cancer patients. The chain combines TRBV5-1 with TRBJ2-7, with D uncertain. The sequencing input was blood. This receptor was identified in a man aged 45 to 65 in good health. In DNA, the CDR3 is TGCGCCAGCAGCTTGGATGTTAGGTGGGGCTACGAGCAGTACTTC. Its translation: CASSLDVRWGYEQYF. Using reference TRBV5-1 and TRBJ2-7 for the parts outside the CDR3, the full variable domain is KAGVTQTPRYLIKTRGQQVTLSCSPISGHRSVSWYQQTPGQGLQFLFEYFSETQRNKGNFPGRFSGRQFSNSRSEMNVSTLELGDSALYLCASSLDVRWGYEQYFGPGTRLTVT.